Following are 6 T cell receptor beta chains from one sample sequenced in a study of T cell responses to AZD1222 COVID-19 vaccine. Using immunoSEQ multiplex PCR, the repertoire was profiled, and TCRdb retains in-frame clones only, with some absent. The sample contains about 46,000 clones, around 90% of which appear only once. Sequencing used peripheral blood, obtained 28 days after the second AZD1222 dose. The receptors derive from an adult who received the AZD1222 COVID-19 vaccine.

The genes are TRBV29-1 and TRBJ1-1, with D uncertain. The germline V gene encodes CDR1 SQVTM and CDR2 ANQGSEA. The V end lost 3 bases, the J end lost 5 bases, and 7 bases lay between the germline ends. The CDR3 is 11 residues long. For the CDR3, the DNA is TGCAGCGTTGACTCGGGAACTGAAGCTTTCTTT. Its translation: CSVDSGTEAFF. Supplemented by reference TRBV29-1 and TRBJ1-1, the full variable domain reads SAVISQKPSRDICQRGTSLTIQCQVDSQVTMMFWYRQQPGQSLTLIATANQGSEATYESGFVIDKFPISRPNLTFSTLTVSNMSPEDSSIYLCSVDSGTEAFFGQGTRLTVV.

The genes are TRBV6-1 and TRBJ1-3; D might be TRBD1 (5 bases). This CDR3 is 16 amino acids long. Trimming shortened V by 1 base and J by 0 bases, and 10 bases separated the two germline ends. Germline V gives CDR1 MNHNS, CDR2 SASEGT. The CDR3 nucleotides read TGTGCCAGCAGTGAAGGGGGCGGCTACTCTGGAAACACCATATATTTT. Its protein is CASSEGGGYSGNTIYF.

The V gene is TRBV30, the J gene TRBJ2-7, with D uncertain. V was pared by 1 base and J by 5 bases, with 6 bases between. The germline CDR1 and CDR2 sequences are GTSNPN and SVGIG (reference sequence). The CDR3 has 11 residues. DNA for the CDR3: TGTGCCTGGAGTGCCCTACACGAGCAGTACTTC. It codes for CAWSALHEQYF.

V and J are TRBV30 and TRBJ1-1, with no clear D. V lost 0 bases, J lost 0 bases, and 2 bases lay in between. Germline values: CDR1 GTSNPN, CDR2 SVGIG (reference sequence). The CDR3 has 12 residues. As DNA, the CDR3 is TGTGCCTGGAGTGTAATGAACACTGAAGCTTTCTTT. Protein sequence: CAWSVMNTEAFF.

The V and J genes are TRBV9 and TRBJ1-3, with D possibly matching TRBD1 (6 bases). Germline loops: CDR1 SGDLS, CDR2 YYNGEE. This CDR3 has 17 residues. Trimming stripped 0 bases from V and 0 bases from J, with 13 bases between. CDR3 loop: CASSVAPGEVSGNTIYF. The CDR3 DNA reads TGTGCCAGCAGCGTAGCGCCAGGGGAAGTCTCTGGAAACACCATATATTTT.

The chain recombines TRBV3-1 (or the pseudogene TRBV3-2) with TRBJ2-3, with D tentatively TRBD2 (6 bases). V was shortened by 4 bases and J by 4 bases, with 21 bases between the two germline ends. This CDR3 is 17 amino acids long. Looked up from germline, CDR1 is LGHDT and CDR2 is YNNKEL (reference sequence). DNA of the CDR3: TGTGCCAGCAGCCCCCGCGAATTCGGAGGGCGATCAGATACGCAGTATTTT. Amino acids: CASSPREFGGRSDTQYF.